This TCR beta chain emerged from a study of CD8 T cells in ankylosing spondylitis. This CDR3 region has 13 residues. V gave up 4 bases and J gave up 2 bases, with 9 bases separating them. Germline CDR1 reads DFQATT; CDR2 reads SNEGSKA (reference sequence). MiXCR was run by TCRdb on the 5' RACE reads, yielding one entry per CDR3 protein. The sample has 750,000 to 850,000 distinct CDR3 sequences; approximately 12% are singletons. Only a few counts were recorded for this clonotype. Its target is unknown. General study findings and limits: Among TCR beta sequences, a motif of eight highly homologous variants appeared characteristic of ankylosing spondylitis blood.

This clonotype was obtained from a male donor with ankylosing spondylitis. V gene TRBV20-1 combines with J gene TRBJ1-5; D not resolved. Source material: blood, either unsorted or a sorted T cell fraction (not recorded which). The CDR3 DNA reads as TGCAGTGCTAAGACGCCTGGCAATCAGCCCCAGCATTTT. This sequence encodes CSAKTPGNQPQHF.